What follows are 16 T cell receptor beta chains derived from one specimen sequenced in a study of T cell changes during pregnancy in multiple sclerosis. TCRdb keeps only in-frame clones here, not all; method: immunoSEQ multiplex PCR. Of around 36,000 clones listed, 80% to 95% are singletons. Sequenced material: CD4+ T cells from peripheral blood mononuclear cells, taken in the third trimester of pregnancy. These receptors all come from a female donor with multiple sclerosis, enrolled in a pregnancy study.

The CDR3 DNA sequence: TGTGCCATCAGTGAAGGGGACAAAGAGACCCAGTACTTC. It yields the protein CAISEGDKETQYF. The chain carries TRBV10-3 and TRBJ2-5; a possible D gene is TRBD1 (6 bases). The CDR3 spans 13 residues. Germline V lookup: CDR1 ENHRY, CDR2 SYGVKD. With 3 bases removed from V and 3 bases from J, the gap between germline ends came to 8 bases.

The rearrangement uses TRBV19 and TRBJ2-1, with 7 nucleotides matching TRBD2. Unmatched junction bases numbered 9, after V lost 5 bases and J lost 8 bases. The CDR3 is 14 amino acids. Germline CDR1 LNHDA, CDR2 SQIVND (reference sequence). This chain's CDR3 is CASSLSGNSDEQFF. CDR3 DNA: TGTGCCAGTAGTCTGAGCGGGAACTCCGATGAGCAGTTCTTC.

The sample holds a few counts of this clone. V and J are TRBV7-2 and TRBJ2-7; D might be TRBD2 (6 bases). CDR1 is SGHTA, CDR2 FQGNSA, per germline. Trimming shortened V by 3 bases and J by 4 bases, and 13 bases separated the two germline ends. The CDR3 is 14 amino acids. The CDR3 DNA reads TGTGCCAGCAGCTTGGGAGAAAGCGGGTACGAGCAGTACTTC. Its translation: CASSLGESGYEQYF.

CDR3 sequence: CASSLTGLAGEVQFF. As DNA, the CDR3 is TGTGCCAGCAGCTTAACGGGTTTAGCGGGAGAGGTGCAGTTCTTC. V and J are TRBV7-3 and TRBJ2-1; TRBD2 matches at 9 bases. Trimming removed 0 bases from V and 12 bases from J; junction bases left unmatched: 9. The germline V gene encodes CDR1 SGHTA and CDR2 FQGTGA. This CDR3 has 15 residues.

The V and J genes are TRBV30 and TRBJ2-1; no firm D call. Deletions cut 1 base from V and 6 bases from J, with 4 bases between. The CDR3 loop spans 11 amino acids. Germline CDR1 and CDR2: GTSNPN and SVGIG (reference sequence). The CDR3 here is CAWSDFNEQFF. The DNA for the CDR3 is TGTGCCTGGAGTGACTTCAATGAGCAGTTCTTC.

The chain links TRBV2 to TRBJ1-2; 7 bases agree with TRBD1. Per the germline V gene, CDR1 is SNHLY and CDR2 is FYNNEI. This CDR3 has 14 residues. Germline trimming cut 7 bases from V and 2 bases from J; bases unmatched to any gene: 7. Written as DNA, the CDR3 is TGTGCCAGCAAAAAGGACAGGACAAACTATGGCTACACCTTC. Its protein product is CASKKDRTNYGYTF.

The chain is built from TRBV29-1 and TRBJ2-7; 8 positions match TRBD2. Germline CDR1 SQVTM, CDR2 ANQGSEA. The CDR3 spans 15 residues. Unmatched junction bases numbered 9, after V lost 3 bases and J lost 2 bases. CDR3 region: CSVDFGRGVTYEQYF. CDR3 DNA sequence: TGCAGCGTTGATTTTGGGCGGGGGGTAACCTACGAGCAGTACTTC.

This clone was detected only once. The rearrangement joins TRBV21-1 to TRBJ2-3; TRBD2 reflects the table's D call only, with no check against the DNA. TRBV21-1 represents a pseudogene. This CDR3 spans 17 amino acids. The CDR3, as DNA: TGTGCCAGCAGCAAGTCTAGCGGAAGAGGGCCCCCAGATACGCAGTATTTT. This codes for CASSKSSGRGPPDTQYF.

The CDR3 spells CASSLTGSNQPQHF. CDR3 nucleotide sequence: TGTGCCAGCAGCTTAACAGGGAGCAATCAGCCCCAGCATTTT. J is TRBJ1-5 and V is TRBV9; TRBD1 might be the D (6 bases). Germline CDR1 SGDLS, CDR2 YYNGEE. This CDR3 is 14 amino acids long. Deletions cut 4 bases from V and 1 base from J, with 9 bases between.

V usage is TRBV4-3 and J usage is TRBJ1-1; D is perhaps TRBD1 (5 bases). V lost 4 bases, J lost 1 base, and 16 bases lay in between. CDR1 LGHNA and CDR2 YSLEER come from the germline V gene. The CDR3 contains 16 residues. The CDR3 region is CASSLRQGSSNTEAFF. DNA for the CDR3: TGCGCCAGCAGCCTGAGGCAGGGTAGTTCGAACACTGAAGCTTTCTTT.

This chain uses TRBV7-2 with TRBJ2-7; TRBD2 might be the D (7 bases). CDR1 is SGHTA and CDR2 is FQGNSA in the germline V gene. The CDR3 consists of 14 residues. Trimming cost V 4 bases and J 2 bases, with 12 bases left between them. This CDR3 reads CASSSAGHPYEQYF. The CDR3 DNA reads TGTGCCAGCAGCTCAGCGGGACACCCCTACGAGCAGTACTTC.

V gene TRBV10-1 combines with J gene TRBJ1-1; D perhaps matches TRBD1 (5 bases). Trimming took 3 bases from V and 2 from J, leaving 13 bases between them. The CDR3 is 15 amino acids. Germline CDR1 reads WNHNN; CDR2 reads SYGVQD (reference sequence). CDR3 nucleotides: TGCGCCAGCAGTGACCCAATCGGGGGTAACACTGAAGCTTTCTTT. This translates into CASSDPIGGNTEAFF.

This chain links TRBV5-1 with TRBJ2-7; 7 positions match TRBD2. Per the germline V gene, CDR1 is SGHRS and CDR2 is YFSETQ. J gave up 2 bases and V 4 bases, and 6 bases lay outside the gene matches. The CDR3 covers 14 residues. The CDR3 protein is CASSREGPPYEQYF. Here the CDR3 DNA reads TGCGCCAGCAGCAGGGAGGGGCCGCCCTACGAGCAGTACTTC. Based on the CDR3 plus reference TRBV5-1 and TRBJ2-7, the full variable domain is KAGVTQTPRYLIKTRGQQVTLSCSPISGHRSVSWYQQTPGQGLQFLFEYFSETQRNKGNFPGRFSGRQFSNSRSEMNVSTLELGDSALYLCASSREGPPYEQYFGPGTRLTVT.

The chain couples TRBV7-6 to TRBJ2-1, with 10 nucleotides matching TRBD2. J was trimmed by 2 bases and V by 2 bases; bases with no gene match: 9. The CDR3 is 18 amino acids. The germline V gene has CDR1 SGHVS and CDR2 FNYEAQ. The CDR3 region has the DNA TGTGCCAGCAGCTTACCCGCCACCGGGACTAGCGCCTACAATGAGCAGTTCTTC. Its protein is CASSLPATGTSAYNEQFF.

DNA of the CDR3: TGTGCCAGCAGCGCAGGGGTAAGGGGCACTGAAGCTTTCTTT. This encodes CASSAGVRGTEAFF. This chain connects TRBV9 to TRBJ1-1; perhaps TRBD1 as D (6 bases). The CDR3 totals 14 residues. V lost 3 bases and J lost 4, with 13 bases in between. Germline-derived CDR1 and CDR2 are SGDLS and YYNGEE.

V and J are TRBV27 and TRBJ2-4, with D perhaps TRBD2 (6 bases). The CDR3 runs 16 residues. Trimming shortened V by 1 base and J by 0 bases, and 10 bases separated the two germline ends. Germline V gene sequence: CDR1 MNHEY, CDR2 SMNVEV (reference sequence). The CDR3 DNA sequence: TGTGCCAGCAGTTTATTCCGGGAGTTAGCCAAAAACATTCAGTACTTC. Protein sequence: CASSLFRELAKNIQYF.